This T cell receptor beta chain came from a study of regulatory T cells in long-lasting Graves disease. Study findings and constraints: TRBV28, TRBJ1-2 and TRBJ2-5 were favored in persistent disease. With approximately 2,800 shared public clonotypes, persistent patients exceeded new patients, who shared more than 900.

About this clonotype itself: Its target is unknown.

Time point described: persistent/refractory GD, antithyroid drugs over 5 years with positive TRAb. PBMC RNA served as the TCR library source. In building TCR beta libraries, iRepertoire HTBI primers were used together with Arm-PCR of CDR3 regions. Each CDR3 protein is one row after TCRdb ran MiXCR on the multiplex PCR reads. Of roughly 450,000 distinct CDR3 sequences listed, 20% to 25% were seen once; the top ten hold around 13%. The V gene's germline CDR1 is MGHRA and CDR2 YSYEKL. The CDR3 has 17 residues. V gave up 2 bases and J gave up 0 bases, with 17 bases separating them. The sequence derives from a female donor with Graves disease. The sample in question was peripheral blood mononuclear cells (PBMCs), obtained when the disease was refractory, from a patient treated with antithyroid drugs. V gene TRBV4-1 combines with J gene TRBJ2-7; D unclear. CDR3 nucleotides: TGCGCCAGCAGCCAACCTATCGGAGCGTTTAGCTCCTACGAGCAGTACTTC. As protein: CASSQPIGAFSSYEQYF.